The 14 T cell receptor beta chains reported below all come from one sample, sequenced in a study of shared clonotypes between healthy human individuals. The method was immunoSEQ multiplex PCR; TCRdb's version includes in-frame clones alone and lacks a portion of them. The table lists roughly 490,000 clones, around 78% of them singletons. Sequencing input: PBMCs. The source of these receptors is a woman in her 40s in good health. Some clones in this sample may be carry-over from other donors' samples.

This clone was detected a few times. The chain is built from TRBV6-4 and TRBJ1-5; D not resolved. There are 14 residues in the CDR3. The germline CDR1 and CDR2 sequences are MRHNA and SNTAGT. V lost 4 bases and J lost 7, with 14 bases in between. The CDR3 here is CASSVLPGIQPQHF. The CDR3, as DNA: TGTGCCAGCAGTGTTCTTCCGGGTATACAGCCCCAGCATTTT.

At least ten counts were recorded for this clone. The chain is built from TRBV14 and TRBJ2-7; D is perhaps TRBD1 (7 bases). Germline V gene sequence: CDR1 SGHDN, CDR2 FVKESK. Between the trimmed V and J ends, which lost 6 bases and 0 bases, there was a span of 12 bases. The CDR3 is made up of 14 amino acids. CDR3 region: CASSRGTVSYEQYF. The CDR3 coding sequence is TGTGCCAGCAGTCGCGGGACAGTCTCCTACGAGCAGTACTTC. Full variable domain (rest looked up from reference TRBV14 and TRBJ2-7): EAGVTQFPSHSVIEKGQTVTLRCDPISGHDNLYWYRRVMGKEIKFLLHFVKESKQDESGMPNNRFLAERTGGTYSTLKVQPAELEDSGVYFCASSRGTVSYEQYFGPGTRLTVT.

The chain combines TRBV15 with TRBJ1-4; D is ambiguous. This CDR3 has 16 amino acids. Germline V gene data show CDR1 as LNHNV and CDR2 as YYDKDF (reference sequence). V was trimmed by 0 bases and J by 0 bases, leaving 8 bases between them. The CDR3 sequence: CATSRDGGSTNEKLFF. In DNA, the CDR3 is TGTGCCACCAGCAGAGATGGAGGCTCAACTAATGAAAAACTGTTTTTT.

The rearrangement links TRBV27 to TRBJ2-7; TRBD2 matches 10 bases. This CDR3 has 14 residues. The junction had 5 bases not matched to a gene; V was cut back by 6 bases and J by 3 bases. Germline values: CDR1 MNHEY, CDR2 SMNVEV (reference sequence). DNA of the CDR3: TGTGCCAGCAGAGAAAGACTAGCGGGCTACGAGCAGTACTTC. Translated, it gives CASRERLAGYEQYF.

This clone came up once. In DNA, the CDR3 is TGTGCCAGCAGCCCACTGGGGAGCACTGAAGCTTTCTTT. The encoded protein is CASSPLGSTEAFF. V usage is TRBV7-8 and J usage is TRBJ1-1; no reliable D call. Germline-derived CDR1 and CDR2 are SGHVS and FQNEAQ. V dropped 5 bases and J dropped 4 bases, with 11 bases sitting between them. CDR3 length: 13 residues.

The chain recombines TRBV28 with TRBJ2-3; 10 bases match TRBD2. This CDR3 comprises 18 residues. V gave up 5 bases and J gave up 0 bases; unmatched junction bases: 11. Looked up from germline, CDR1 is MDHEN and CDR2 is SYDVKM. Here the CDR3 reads CASSPHLAGGSSTDTQYF. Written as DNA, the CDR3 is TGTGCCAGCAGTCCACATTTAGCGGGAGGATCTAGCACAGATACGCAGTATTTT.

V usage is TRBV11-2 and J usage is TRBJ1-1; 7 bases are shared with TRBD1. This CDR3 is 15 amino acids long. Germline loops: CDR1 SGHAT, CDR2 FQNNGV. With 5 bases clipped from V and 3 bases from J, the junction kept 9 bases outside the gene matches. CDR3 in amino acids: CASSADRVGDTEAFF. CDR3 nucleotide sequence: TGTGCCAGCAGCGCCGACAGGGTAGGTGACACTGAAGCTTTCTTT.

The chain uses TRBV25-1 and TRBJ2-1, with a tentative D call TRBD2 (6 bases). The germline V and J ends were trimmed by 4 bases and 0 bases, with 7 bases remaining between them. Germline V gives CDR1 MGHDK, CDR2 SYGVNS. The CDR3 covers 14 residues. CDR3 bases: TGTGCCAGCAGTGTCGGGGGCTCCTACAATGAGCAGTTCTTC. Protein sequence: CASSVGGSYNEQFF.

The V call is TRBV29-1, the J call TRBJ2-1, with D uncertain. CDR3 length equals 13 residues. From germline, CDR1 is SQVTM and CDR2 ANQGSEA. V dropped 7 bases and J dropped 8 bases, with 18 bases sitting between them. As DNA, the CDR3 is TGCAGCGCGGATCGATCGAGGATGGATGAGCAGTTCTTC. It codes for CSADRSRMDEQFF.

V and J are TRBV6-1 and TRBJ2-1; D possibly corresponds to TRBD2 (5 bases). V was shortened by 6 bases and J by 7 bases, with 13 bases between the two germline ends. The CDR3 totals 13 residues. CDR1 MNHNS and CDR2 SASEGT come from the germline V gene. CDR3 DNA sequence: TGTGCCAGCAGGGTGGGCGGGTTAAATGAGCAGTTCTTC. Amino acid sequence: CASRVGGLNEQFF.

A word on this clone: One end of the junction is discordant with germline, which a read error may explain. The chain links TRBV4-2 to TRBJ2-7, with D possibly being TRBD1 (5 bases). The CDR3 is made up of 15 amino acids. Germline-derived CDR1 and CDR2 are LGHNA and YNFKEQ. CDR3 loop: CASGQGEGEYAEQYF. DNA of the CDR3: TGTGCCAGCGGCCAAGGGGAAGGGGAATACGCCGAGCAGTACTTC.

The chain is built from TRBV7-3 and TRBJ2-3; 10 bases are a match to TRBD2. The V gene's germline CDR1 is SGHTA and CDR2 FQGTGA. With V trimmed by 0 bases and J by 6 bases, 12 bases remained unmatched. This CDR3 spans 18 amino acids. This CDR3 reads CASSLTAPGAGGVDTQYF. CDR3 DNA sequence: TGTGCCAGCAGCTTAACTGCCCCAGGAGCGGGAGGGGTGGATACGCAGTATTTT.

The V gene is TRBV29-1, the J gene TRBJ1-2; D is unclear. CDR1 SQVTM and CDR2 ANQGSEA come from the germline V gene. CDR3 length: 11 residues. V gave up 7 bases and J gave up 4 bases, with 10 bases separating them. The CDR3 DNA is TGCAGCGCCGGAACAGCCTATGGCTACACCTTC. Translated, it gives CSAGTAYGYTF.

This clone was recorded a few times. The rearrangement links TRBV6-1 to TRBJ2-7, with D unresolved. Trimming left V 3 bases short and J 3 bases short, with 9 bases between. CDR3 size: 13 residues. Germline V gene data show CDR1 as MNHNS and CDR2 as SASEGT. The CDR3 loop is CASSEVYNYEQYF. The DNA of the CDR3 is TGTGCCAGCAGTGAGGTCTACAACTACGAGCAGTACTTC.